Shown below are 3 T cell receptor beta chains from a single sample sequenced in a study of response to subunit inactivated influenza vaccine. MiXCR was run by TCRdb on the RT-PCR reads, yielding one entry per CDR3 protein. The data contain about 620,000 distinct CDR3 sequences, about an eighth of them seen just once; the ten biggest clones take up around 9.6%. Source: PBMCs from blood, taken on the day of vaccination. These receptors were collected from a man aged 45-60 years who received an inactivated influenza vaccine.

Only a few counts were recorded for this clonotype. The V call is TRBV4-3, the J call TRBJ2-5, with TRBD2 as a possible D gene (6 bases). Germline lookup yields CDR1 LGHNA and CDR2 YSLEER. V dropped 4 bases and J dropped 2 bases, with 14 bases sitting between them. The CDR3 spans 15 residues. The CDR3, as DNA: TGCGCCAGCAGCCGAGTATGGGGGGAGCAAGAGACCCAGTACTTC. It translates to CASSRVWGEQETQYF.

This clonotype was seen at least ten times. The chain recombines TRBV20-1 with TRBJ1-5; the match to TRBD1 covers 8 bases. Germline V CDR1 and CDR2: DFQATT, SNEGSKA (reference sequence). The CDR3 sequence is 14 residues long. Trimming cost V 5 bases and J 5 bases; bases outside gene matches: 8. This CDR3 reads CSAGGQGLHQPQHF. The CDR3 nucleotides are TGCAGTGCTGGCGGACAGGGACTTCATCAGCCCCAGCATTTT.

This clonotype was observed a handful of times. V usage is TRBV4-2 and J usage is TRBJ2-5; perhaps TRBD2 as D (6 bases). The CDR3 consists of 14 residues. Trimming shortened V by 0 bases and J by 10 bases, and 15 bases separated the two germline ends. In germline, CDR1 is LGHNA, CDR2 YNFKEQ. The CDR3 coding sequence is TGTGCCAGCAGCCAAGAGGTGGAACTAGCAGGCCAGTACTTC. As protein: CASSQEVELAGQYF.